The 6 T cell receptor beta chains in this list originate from one sample, sequenced in a study of T cells in Graves' hyperthyroidism and ophthalmopathy. Amplification of TCR beta CDR3 regions was performed using RNA transcripts as template. HTBI primers were employed in a first-round RT-PCR of the TCR CDR3. MiXCR, applied by TCRdb to the multiplex PCR reads, yields one record per CDR3 protein. The repertoire holds roughly 840,000 distinct CDR3 sequences, about two fifths seen once, with 7.5% to 9.5% in the top ten. Source material: blood. The receptors were gathered from a young man with Graves' hyperthyroidism.

The rearrangement links TRBV19 to TRBJ1-1, with D perhaps matching TRBD1 (6 bases). The V gene's germline CDR1 is LNHDA and CDR2 SQIVND (reference sequence). V gave up 0 bases and J gave up 3 bases, with 11 bases separating them. The CDR3 runs to 15 residues. CDR3 protein: CASSIEDDRYTEAFF. CDR3 sequence (DNA): TGTGCCAGTAGTATAGAAGACGACAGGTACACTGAAGCTTTCTTT.

The V and J genes are TRBV9 and TRBJ2-7; the match to TRBD2 covers 7 bases. CDR1 and CDR2 from the germline V gene are SGDLS and YYNGEE. The CDR3 is 15 residues long. The V and J ends lost 0 bases and 4 bases, in that order; junction bases with no gene match: 7. The CDR3 here is CASSVAVGGSYEQYF. The CDR3 DNA is TGTGCCAGCAGCGTAGCTGTGGGAGGGAGTTACGAGCAGTACTTC.

The V call is TRBV2, the J call TRBJ1-2, with TRBD1 as a possible D gene (5 bases). This CDR3 is built from 12 residues. The germline gives CDR1 SNHLY, CDR2 FYNNEI. The CDR3 is CAREPGDRGYTF. In nucleotides, the CDR3 is TGTGCTAGAGAGCCGGGGGATCGAGGCTACACCTTC.

This clonotype is a singleton in its sample. Since a much larger clone is just one base distant, this may be a read error. The chain carries TRBV19 and TRBJ2-7; 10 bases are shared with TRBD2. V gave up 4 bases and J gave up 9 bases; unmatched junction bases: 6. Germline CDR1 LNHDA, CDR2 SQIVND (reference sequence). The CDR3 totals 13 residues. DNA of the CDR3: TGTGCCAGTAGTACCGGGACTAGCGACGGGCAGTACTTC. Encoded protein: CASSTGTSDGQYF.

V is TRBV20-1 and J is TRBJ1-5; D is unresolved. V shed 0 bases and J shed 0 bases, with 9 bases lying between them. From germline, CDR1 is DFQATT and CDR2 SNEGSKA (reference sequence). The CDR3 has 15 amino acids. Here the CDR3 DNA reads TGCAGTGCTAGAGATGATGTCTTTAGCAATCAGCCCCAGCATTTT. This gives the protein CSARDDVFSNQPQHF.

There are a few counts of this clonotype. The chain has TRBV19 and TRBJ1-4, with D possibly being TRBD1 (5 bases). The CDR3 spans 15 residues. The V end lost 3 bases, the J end lost 3 bases, and 11 bases lay between the germline ends. CDR1 is LNHDA, CDR2 SQIVND, per germline (reference sequence). CDR3 nucleotides: TGTGCCAGTAGTATCGGCCAGGGAGCTAATGAAAAACTGTTTTTT. This sequence encodes CASSIGQGANEKLFF.